The source of this T cell receptor (beta chain) is a study of T-cell memory formation after mild COVID-19. The overall study: The study found TCR clusters largely donor specific. General observations from the study: Some clones that responded were present in memory (sampled pre-infection), which suggests cross-reactive memory joined. For contracting clones, CD4+ ones sat mainly in CM and EM, CD8+ in EMRA.

Of note for this clonotype: Its antigen is not identified.

cDNA libraries for TCR alpha and TCR beta, carrying sample barcodes and UMIs, came from 5'RACE with constant-segment primers. One entry per CDR3 protein results from TCRdb running MiXCR on the 5' RACE reads. The sample records fewer than 650,000 distinct CDR3 sequences, 17% being singletons. Germline CDR1 is SNHLY and CDR2 is FYNNEI. Trimming cost V 6 bases and J 6 bases, with 9 bases left between them. The CDR3 has 13 amino acids. This clonotype was obtained from an adult woman who had mild COVID-19 (a few samples of this study predate the infection). Cell type and time point are not known. The V gene is TRBV2, the J gene TRBJ1-6, with a possible D match to TRBD1 (5 bases). The sequencing input was PBMCs or a T cell subset sorted from them (not recorded which). CDR3 nucleotide sequence: TGTGCCAGCAGGGGACTGATTAATTCACCCCTCCACTTT. Encoded protein: CASRGLINSPLHF.